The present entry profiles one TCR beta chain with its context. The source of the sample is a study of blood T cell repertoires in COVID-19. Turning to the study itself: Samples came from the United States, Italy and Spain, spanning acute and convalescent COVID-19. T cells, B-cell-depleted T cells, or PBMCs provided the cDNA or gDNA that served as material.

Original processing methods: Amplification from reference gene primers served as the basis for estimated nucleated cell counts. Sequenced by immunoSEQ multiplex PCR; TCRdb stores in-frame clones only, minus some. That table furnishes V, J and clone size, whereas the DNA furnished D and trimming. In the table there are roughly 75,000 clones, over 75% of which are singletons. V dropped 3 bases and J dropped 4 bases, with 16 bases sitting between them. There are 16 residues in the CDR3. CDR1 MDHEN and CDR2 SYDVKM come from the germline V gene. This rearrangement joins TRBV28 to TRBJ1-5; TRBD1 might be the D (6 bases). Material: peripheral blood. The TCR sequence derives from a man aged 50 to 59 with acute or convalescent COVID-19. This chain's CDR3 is CASSLSGRGSNQPQHF. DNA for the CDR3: TGTGCCAGCAGTTTGTCAGGCAGGGGATCAAATCAGCCCCAGCATTTT.